These T cell receptor beta chains were read from a single sample in a study of blood T cell repertoires in COVID-19. Profiling relied on immunoSEQ multiplex PCR, and the TCRdb table lists in-frame clones only, not all of them. The sample holds tens of thousands of clones, around 84% seen once. Sequencing was performed on peripheral blood. Receptors originate from an elderly man with active COVID-19. CDR3s leave out the opening cysteine and the closing phenylalanine or tryptophan. The D gene is left open where the match is weak.

v_call cdr3_length d_call cdr3_aa
TRBV6-5 11 TRBD1 ASRWGQYNEQF
TRBV10-3 12 . AIRNSGGSYEQY
TRBV6-2/TRBV6-3 18 TRBD1 ASSYSFLAPGQGINQPQH
TRBV5-8 16 TRBD2 ASSLDRGSGRPQETQY
TRBV24-1 14 TRBD2 ATSDGTSGRADTQY
TRBV28 12 TRBD1 ASSPAGGDTEAF
TRBV7-9 11 TRBD1 ASSSRGPETQY
TRBV25-1 13 TRBD2 ASSWLAGLQETQY
TRBV30 13 . AWSVEGFEGKGAF
TRBV11-3 15 TRBD2 ASSLILAGGDTGELF
TRBV5-1 13 TRBD2 ASSKTSGSSYEQY
TRBV3-1/TRBV3-2 12 . ASSRGQTDEKLF
TRBV4-2 15 TRBD2 ASSAGLGTSGSGTQY
TRBV6-9 16 TRBD2 ASSYELAGGPVGYEQY
TRBV6-5 12 . ASSQGTARGKQY
TRBV18 16 TRBD1 ASSPQPYGQGSTDTQY
TRBV3-1/TRBV3-2 12 TRBD1 ASSHADRKNIQY
TRBV7-9 12 . ASSFQAGPYEQY
TRBV7-8 13 TRBD2 ASSLGLAAYNEQF
TRBV19 12 TRBD2 ASSGASGLNEQY
TRBV11-2 12 . ASSTRGYRGTQY
TRBV6-6 12 . ASSYGGGYQPQH
TRBV20-1 9 . SASASREQY
TRBV28 13 TRBD2 ASKGEGGNTDTQY
TRBV5-5 13 TRBD2 ASSLSGRAGETQY
TRBV6-6 12 TRBD2 ASSPGLVAGELF
TRBV7-7 20 TRBD2 ASSLTLPREREGLWDTGELF
TRBV3-1/TRBV3-2 15 TRBD2 ASSQGKLAGVGETQY
TRBV6-2/TRBV6-3 13 TRBD2 ASSSLAGVPYEQY
TRBV30 15 TRBD2 AWSPPRTSGRAYEQY
TRBV6-5 11 TRBD1 ASSVGTAGEQF
TRBV7-9 10 . ASSLIQFEQY
TRBV19 12 . ASSMETENTEAF
TRBV5-1 14 TRBD2 ASSLDDRAGSDTQY
TRBV27 14 . ASSRVVQGPNYGYT
TRBV29-1 15 TRBD1 SVESTLWDRRVQAQY
TRBV28 10 . ASTIGRGSTF
TRBV9 11 TRBD1 ASSVGTGDGYT
TRBV19 12 . ASSSQGSPMAQY
TRBV28 12 . ASSLPGQIYEQY
TRBV7-2 14 TRBD1 ASSSGQGNGNEKLF
TRBV7-3 14 TRBD2 ASSLVAGANTGELF
TRBV28 14 . ASSLSRDIGSYEQY
TRBV27 12 TRBD1 ASSVDRAFGTIY
TRBV3-1/TRBV3-2 16 TRBD2 ASSQEAPAGASYNEQF
TRBV6-5 12 . ASSYSEGPYEQY
TRBV7-2 11 . ASSLGDASIQY
TRBV5-4 16 TRBD2 ASSPSIGLAGVGETQY
TRBV4-2 13 . ASSQPGSPNYGYT
TRBV6-2/TRBV6-3 15 TRBD2 ASSYSMSGSSYNEQF
TRBV6-5 12 TRBD2 ASKGTTRTDTQY
TRBV5-6 12 . ASSFGAGTYEQY
TRBV7-9 13 . ASSSQSSSGEKLF
TRBV28 15 . ASSSGGLFASGNTIY
TRBV9 17 TRBD1 ASSPRPGQALSGANVLT
TRBV28 17 TRBD1 ASSSSRKDREGKDNEQF
TRBV10-3 16 TRBD1 AISGGEGQASSGNTIY
TRBV19 12 . ASLPGTEGGPQH